These 15 T cell receptor beta chains were all obtained from the same sample, sequenced in a study of blood T cell repertoires in COVID-19. The data were produced by immunoSEQ multiplex PCR, yet TCRdb's version contains in-frame clones alone and is incomplete. The repertoire includes a few hundred thousand clones, roughly 84% of them detected once, and less than 4% sits in the top ten. Sequences were obtained from peripheral blood. These receptors all come from a young woman with acute or convalescent COVID-19.

This clone showed up just once. The rearrangement uses TRBV25-1 and TRBJ2-1; D not certain. From germline, CDR1 is MGHDK and CDR2 SYGVNS. Trimming shortened V by 1 base and J by 0 bases, and 4 bases separated the two germline ends. The CDR3 consists of 14 residues. This CDR3 is CASSESFSYNEQFF. CDR3 bases: TGTGCCAGCAGTGAATCATTCTCCTACAATGAGCAGTTCTTC.

This clone has a single count. The gene calls are TRBV10-3 and TRBJ2-7; D may be TRBD2 (6 bases). Germline V gives CDR1 ENHRY, CDR2 SYGVKD. V gave up 10 bases and J gave up 0 bases, with 16 bases separating them. The CDR3 has 14 amino acids. CDR3 protein: CATEGDFFSYEQYF. The CDR3 DNA follows: TGTGCCACCGAAGGGGACTTTTTCTCCTACGAGCAGTACTTC.

The gene calls are TRBV11-2 and TRBJ1-1, with 12 bases that match TRBD1. Germline loops: CDR1 SGHAT, CDR2 FQNNGV. The CDR3 extends over 15 amino acids. J gave up 11 bases and V 1 base, and 8 bases lay outside the gene matches. CDR3 coding DNA: TGTGCCAGCAGCTTAGTCGGGACAGGGGGCTCGGTCGCTTTCTTT. Its translation: CASSLVGTGGSVAFF.

The chain combines TRBV9 with TRBJ2-3; tentatively, D is TRBD2 (6 bases). Between the trimmed V and J ends, which lost 3 bases and 0 bases, there was a span of 14 bases. From germline, CDR1 is SGDLS and CDR2 YYNGEE. This CDR3 comprises 16 residues. The CDR3 DNA is TGTGCCAGCAGCGATGACCAGCGGGCGAGCACAGATACGCAGTATTTT. Amino acids: CASSDDQRASTDTQYF.

The CDR3 spells CAISVDGLLGYGYTF. The DNA of the CDR3 is TGTGCCATCAGTGTCGACGGCCTCCTAGGCTATGGCTACACCTTC. The chain combines TRBV10-3 with TRBJ1-2; D is undetermined. V gave up 4 bases and J gave up 4 bases, with 16 bases separating them. Germline assignment: CDR1 ENHRY and CDR2 SYGVKD. The CDR3 consists of 15 residues.

V is TRBV7-9 and J is TRBJ2-2; D is unresolved. With 2 bases removed from V and 8 bases from J, the gap between germline ends came to 15 bases. This CDR3 comprises 15 residues. Per the germline V gene, CDR1 is SEHNR and CDR2 is FQNEAQ (reference sequence). CDR3 region: CASSLNPAVAGELFF. CDR3 sequence (DNA): TGTGCCAGCAGCTTAAACCCGGCGGTGGCGGGGGAGCTGTTTTTT.

This clone was recorded a few times. The rearrangement uses TRBV10-3 and TRBJ2-1; TRBD2 aligns across 7 bases. Per germline, CDR1 ENHRY and CDR2 SYGVKD. V shed 8 bases, J shed 3 bases, and the junction held 7 bases outside the gene matches. This CDR3 is 14 amino acids long. CDR3 bases: TGTGCCATCGGGAGCAGGGAGGGCTACAATGAGCAGTTCTTC. Residues: CAIGSREGYNEQFF.

The genes are TRBV4-3 and TRBJ2-1; possibly TRBD2 for D (6 bases). The V gene lost 4 bases and the J gene lost 5 bases, with 18 bases spanning the gap. Germline V gene data show CDR1 as LGHNA and CDR2 as YSLEER. The CDR3 runs to 16 residues. Here the CDR3 DNA reads TGCGCCAGCAGCCCTCTTGGGGGGACCCGCGACAATGAGCAGTTCTTC. Its translation is CASSPLGGTRDNEQFF.

The V and J genes are TRBV19 and TRBJ1-4, with 7 bases aligning to TRBD1. V gave up 8 bases and J gave up 5 bases; unmatched junction bases: 8. From germline, CDR1 is LNHDA and CDR2 SQIVND (reference sequence). The CDR3 has 14 residues. DNA of the CDR3: TGTGCCAGTCGAAAGACAGGGCCGAATGAAAAACTGTTTTTT. It translates to CASRKTGPNEKLFF. Filled out from reference TRBV19 and TRBJ1-4, the complete variable domain reads DGGITQSPKYLFRKEGQNVTLSCEQNLNHDAMYWYRQDPGQGLRLIYYSQIVNDFQKGDIAEGYSVSREKKESFPLTVTSAQKNPTAFYLCASRKTGPNEKLFFGSGTQLSVL.

The rearrangement uses TRBV19 and TRBJ2-3, with D maybe TRBD1 (7 bases). V was clipped by 3 bases and J by 2 bases, with 15 bases between them. This CDR3 contains 16 residues. From germline, CDR1 is LNHDA and CDR2 SQIVND (reference sequence). This CDR3 reads CASSIWGGTDTDTQYF. CDR3 nucleotide sequence: TGTGCCAGTAGTATTTGGGGCGGGACAGACACAGATACGCAGTATTTT.

The chain is built from TRBV7-2 and TRBJ2-7; maybe TRBD1 (6 bases). The CDR3 covers 15 residues. Germline V lookup: CDR1 SGHTA, CDR2 FQGNSA. Trimming shortened V by 5 bases and J by 1 base, and 15 bases separated the two germline ends. The CDR3: CASSIRDTISYEQYF. The CDR3 DNA reads as TGTGCCAGCAGCATCCGGGACACTATATCCTACGAGCAGTACTTC.

This clone was counted once. The rearrangement joins TRBV7-6 to TRBJ2-7, with 11 bases identical to TRBD2. Germline CDR1 and CDR2: SGHVS and FNYEAQ. This CDR3 is built from 18 residues. J was trimmed by 3 bases and V by 1 base; bases with no gene match: 11. The CDR3 nucleotides are TGTGCCAGCAGCTTAGATCCCGGGCTAGCGGGAGGAGACTACGAGCAGTACTTC. This sequence encodes CASSLDPGLAGGDYEQYF.

In DNA form, the CDR3 reads TGTGCCAGTAGTAAGTTCCGGACAGCAAATAATTCACCCCTCCACTTT. Its translation: CASSKFRTANNSPLHF. The V and J genes are TRBV19 and TRBJ1-6, with D perhaps matching TRBD1 (6 bases). The ends were cut back, 4 bases at V and 5 bases at J, with 15 bases in the middle. The CDR3 is made up of 16 amino acids. The V gene's germline CDR1 is LNHDA and CDR2 SQIVND (reference sequence).

This clone showed up just once. This sequence joins TRBV19 and TRBJ2-1; 7 bases map to TRBD1. The length of the CDR3 is 16 residues. V shed 6 bases, J shed 0 bases, and the junction held 8 bases outside the gene matches. Germline V gene sequence: CDR1 LNHDA, CDR2 SQIVND (reference sequence). This CDR3 is CASSTFGTVSYNEQFF. The DNA for the CDR3 is TGTGCCAGTAGCACCTTCGGGACAGTCTCCTACAATGAGCAGTTCTTC.

This sequence joins TRBV28 and TRBJ2-7; D is uncertain. Germline CDR1 reads MDHEN; CDR2 reads SYDVKM. The CDR3 extends over 14 amino acids. Trimming pared 6 bases from V and 7 bases from J, leaving 19 bases between. The CDR3 DNA follows: TGTGCCAGCAGCTATGTGTTCGGGTCTTGGGAGCAGTACTTC. Translation gives CASSYVFGSWEQYF.